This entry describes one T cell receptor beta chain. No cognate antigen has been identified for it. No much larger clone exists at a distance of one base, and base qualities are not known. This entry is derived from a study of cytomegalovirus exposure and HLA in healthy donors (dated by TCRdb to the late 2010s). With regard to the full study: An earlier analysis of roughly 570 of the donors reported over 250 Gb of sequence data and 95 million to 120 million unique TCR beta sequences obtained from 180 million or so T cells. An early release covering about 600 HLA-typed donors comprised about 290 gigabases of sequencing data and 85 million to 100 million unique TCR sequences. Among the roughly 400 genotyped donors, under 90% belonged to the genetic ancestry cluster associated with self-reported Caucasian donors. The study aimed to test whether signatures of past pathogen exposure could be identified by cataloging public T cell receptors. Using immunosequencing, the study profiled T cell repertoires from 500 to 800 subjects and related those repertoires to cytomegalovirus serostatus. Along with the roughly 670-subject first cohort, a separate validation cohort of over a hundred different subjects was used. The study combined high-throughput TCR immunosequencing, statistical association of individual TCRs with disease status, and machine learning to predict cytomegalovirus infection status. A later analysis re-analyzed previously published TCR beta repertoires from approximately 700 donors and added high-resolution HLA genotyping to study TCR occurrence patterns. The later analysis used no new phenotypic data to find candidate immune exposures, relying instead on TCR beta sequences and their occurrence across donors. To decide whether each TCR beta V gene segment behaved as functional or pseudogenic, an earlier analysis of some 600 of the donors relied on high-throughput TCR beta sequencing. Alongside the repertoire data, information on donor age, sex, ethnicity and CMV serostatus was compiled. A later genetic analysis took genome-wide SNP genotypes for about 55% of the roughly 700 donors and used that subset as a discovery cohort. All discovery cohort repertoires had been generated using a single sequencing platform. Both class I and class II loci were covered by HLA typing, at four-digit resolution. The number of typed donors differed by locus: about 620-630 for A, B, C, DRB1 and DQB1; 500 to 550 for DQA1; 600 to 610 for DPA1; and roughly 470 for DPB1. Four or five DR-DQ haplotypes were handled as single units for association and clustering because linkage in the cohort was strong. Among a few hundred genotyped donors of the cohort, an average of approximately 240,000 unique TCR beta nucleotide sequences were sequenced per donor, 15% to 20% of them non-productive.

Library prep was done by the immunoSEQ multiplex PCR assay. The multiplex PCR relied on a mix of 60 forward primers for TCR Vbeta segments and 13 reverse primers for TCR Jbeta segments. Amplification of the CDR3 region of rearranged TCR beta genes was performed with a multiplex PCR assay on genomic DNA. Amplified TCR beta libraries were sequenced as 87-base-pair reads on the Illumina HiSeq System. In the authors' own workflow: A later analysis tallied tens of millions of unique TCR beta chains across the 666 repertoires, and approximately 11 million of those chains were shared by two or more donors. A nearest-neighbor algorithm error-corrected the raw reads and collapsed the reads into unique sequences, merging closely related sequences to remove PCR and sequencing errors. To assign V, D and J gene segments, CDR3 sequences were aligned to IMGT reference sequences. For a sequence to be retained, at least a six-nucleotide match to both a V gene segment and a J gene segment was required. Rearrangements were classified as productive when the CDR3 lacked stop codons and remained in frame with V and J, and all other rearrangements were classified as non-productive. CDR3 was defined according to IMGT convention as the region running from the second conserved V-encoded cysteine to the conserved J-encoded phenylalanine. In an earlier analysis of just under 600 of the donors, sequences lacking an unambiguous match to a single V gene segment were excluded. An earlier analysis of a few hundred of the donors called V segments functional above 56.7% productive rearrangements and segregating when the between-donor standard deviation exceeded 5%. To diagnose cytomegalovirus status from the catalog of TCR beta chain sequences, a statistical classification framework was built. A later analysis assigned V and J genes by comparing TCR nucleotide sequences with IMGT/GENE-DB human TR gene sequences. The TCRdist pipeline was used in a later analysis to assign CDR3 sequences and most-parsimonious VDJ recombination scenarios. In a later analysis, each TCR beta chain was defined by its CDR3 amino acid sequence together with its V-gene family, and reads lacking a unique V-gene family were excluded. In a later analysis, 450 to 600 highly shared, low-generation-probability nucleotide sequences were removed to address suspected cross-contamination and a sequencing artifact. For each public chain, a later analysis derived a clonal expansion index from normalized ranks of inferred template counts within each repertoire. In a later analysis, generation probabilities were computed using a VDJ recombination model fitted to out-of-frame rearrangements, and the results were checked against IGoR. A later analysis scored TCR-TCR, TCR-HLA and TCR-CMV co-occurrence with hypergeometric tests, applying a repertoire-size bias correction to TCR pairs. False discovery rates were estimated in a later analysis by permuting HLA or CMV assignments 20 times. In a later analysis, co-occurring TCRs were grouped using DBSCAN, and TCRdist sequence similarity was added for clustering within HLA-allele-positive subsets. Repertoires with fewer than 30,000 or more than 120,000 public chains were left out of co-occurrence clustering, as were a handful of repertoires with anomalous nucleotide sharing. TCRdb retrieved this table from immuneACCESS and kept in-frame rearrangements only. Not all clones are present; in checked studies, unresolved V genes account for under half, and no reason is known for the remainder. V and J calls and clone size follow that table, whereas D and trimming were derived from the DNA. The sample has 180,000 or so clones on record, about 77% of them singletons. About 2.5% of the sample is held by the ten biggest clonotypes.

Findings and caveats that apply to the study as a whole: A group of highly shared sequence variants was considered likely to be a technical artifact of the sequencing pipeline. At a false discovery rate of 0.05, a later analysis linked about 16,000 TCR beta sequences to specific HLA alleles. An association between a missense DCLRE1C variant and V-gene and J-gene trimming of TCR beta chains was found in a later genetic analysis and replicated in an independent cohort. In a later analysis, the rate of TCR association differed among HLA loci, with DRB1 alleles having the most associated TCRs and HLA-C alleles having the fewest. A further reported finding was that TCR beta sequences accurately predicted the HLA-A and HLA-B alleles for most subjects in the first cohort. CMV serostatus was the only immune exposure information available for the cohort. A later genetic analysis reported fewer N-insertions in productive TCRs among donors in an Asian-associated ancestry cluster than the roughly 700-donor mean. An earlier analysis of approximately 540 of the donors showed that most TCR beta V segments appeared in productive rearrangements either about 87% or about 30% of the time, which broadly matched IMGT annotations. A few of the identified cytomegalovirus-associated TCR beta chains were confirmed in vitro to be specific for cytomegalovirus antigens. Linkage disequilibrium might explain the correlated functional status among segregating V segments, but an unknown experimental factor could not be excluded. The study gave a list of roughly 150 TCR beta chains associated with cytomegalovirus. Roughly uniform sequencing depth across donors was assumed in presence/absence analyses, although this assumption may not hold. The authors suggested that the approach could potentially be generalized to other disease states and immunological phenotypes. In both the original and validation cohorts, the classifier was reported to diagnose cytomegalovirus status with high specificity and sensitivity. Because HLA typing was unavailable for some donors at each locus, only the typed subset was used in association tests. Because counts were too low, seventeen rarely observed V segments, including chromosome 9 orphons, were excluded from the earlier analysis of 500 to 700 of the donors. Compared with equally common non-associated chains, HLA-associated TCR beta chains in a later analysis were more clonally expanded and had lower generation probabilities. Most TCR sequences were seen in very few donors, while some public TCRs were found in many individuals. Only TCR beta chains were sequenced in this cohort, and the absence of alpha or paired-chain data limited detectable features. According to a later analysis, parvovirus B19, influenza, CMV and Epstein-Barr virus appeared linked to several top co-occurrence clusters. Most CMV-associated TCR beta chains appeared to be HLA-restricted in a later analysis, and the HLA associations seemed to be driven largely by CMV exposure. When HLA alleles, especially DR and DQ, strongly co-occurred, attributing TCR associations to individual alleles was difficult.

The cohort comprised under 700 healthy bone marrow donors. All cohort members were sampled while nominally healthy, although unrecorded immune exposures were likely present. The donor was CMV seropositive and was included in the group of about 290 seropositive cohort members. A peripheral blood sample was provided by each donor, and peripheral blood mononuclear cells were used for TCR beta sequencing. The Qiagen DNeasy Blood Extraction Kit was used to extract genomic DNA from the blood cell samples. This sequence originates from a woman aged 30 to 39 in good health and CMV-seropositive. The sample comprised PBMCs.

The nucleotide sequence is given as TGTGCTAGTGGTTTGATGGTCTCGACAGTTACCTCTGGAAACACCATATATTTT. Its protein is CASGLMVSTVTSGNTIYF. The sequence links TRBV12-5 to TRBJ1-3; D gene: possibly TRBD1, on 5 matching bases. V is clipped by 2 bases and J by 0 bases, and the sequence between their germline boundaries is 17 bases long. From the cysteine up to the phenylalanine, the CDR3 has a length of 18 residues. Only the CDR3 region is kept as DNA, spanning 54 bases read in frame from base 1. Per the germline V gene, LGHNT is the CDR1 and FRNRAP is the CDR2.